This T cell receptor beta chain comes out of a study of cytomegalovirus exposure and HLA in healthy donors. Regarding donors, all were healthy bone marrow donors. Study-level results: Cytomegalovirus association was assigned to about 150 TCR beta chains.

A note on this clone: Antigen unknown.

The PCR ran on 60 Vbeta and 13 Jbeta primers. Using immunoSEQ multiplex PCR, the repertoire was profiled, and TCRdb retains in-frame clones only, with some absent. Found here are about 77,000 clones, roughly 80% of them singletons; the top ten hold almost 4.5%. The CDR3 spans 16 residues. Trimming took 4 bases from V and 0 from J; bases not matched to a gene: 9. The V gene's germline CDR1 is SGHDT and CDR2 YYEEEE. This sequence originates from a man aged 35 to 55 in good health and CMV-seronegative. The J gene is TRBJ2-7, the V gene TRBV5-6; 8 positions match TRBD2. The sample was PBMCs. CDR3 bases: TGTGCCAGCAGCCTGGAGCGGGAGTCAAGCTCCTACGAGCAGTACTTC. It codes for CASSLERESSSYEQYF.